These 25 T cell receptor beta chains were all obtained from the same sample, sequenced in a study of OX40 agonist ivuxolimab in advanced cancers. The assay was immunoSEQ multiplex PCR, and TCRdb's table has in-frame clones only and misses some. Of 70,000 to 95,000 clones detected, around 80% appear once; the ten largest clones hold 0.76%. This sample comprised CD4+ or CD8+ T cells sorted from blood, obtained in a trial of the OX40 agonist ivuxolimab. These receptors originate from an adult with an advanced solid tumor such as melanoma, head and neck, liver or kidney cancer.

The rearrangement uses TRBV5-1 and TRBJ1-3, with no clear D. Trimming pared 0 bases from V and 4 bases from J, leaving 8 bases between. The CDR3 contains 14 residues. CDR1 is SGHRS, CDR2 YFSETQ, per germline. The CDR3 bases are TGCGCCAGCAGCTTGGGGCTACAAGGAAACACCATATATTTT. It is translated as CASSLGLQGNTIYF.

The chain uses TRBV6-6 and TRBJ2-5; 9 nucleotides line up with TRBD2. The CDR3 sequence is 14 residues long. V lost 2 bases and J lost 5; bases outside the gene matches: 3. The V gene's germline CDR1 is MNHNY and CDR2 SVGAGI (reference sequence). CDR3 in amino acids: CASSYRLAGETQYF. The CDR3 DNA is TGTGCCAGCAGTTACAGGCTAGCGGGGGAGACCCAGTACTTC.

Written as DNA, the CDR3 is TGTGCCAGCAGGCCTTGGGGAGAGAATCAGCCCCAGCATTTT. Translation gives CASRPWGENQPQHF. The gene calls are TRBV6-1 and TRBJ1-5; D remains unclear. Trimming shortened V by 6 bases and J by 4 bases, and 13 bases separated the two germline ends. CDR1 and CDR2 from the germline V gene are MNHNS and SASEGT. This CDR3 is built from 14 residues.

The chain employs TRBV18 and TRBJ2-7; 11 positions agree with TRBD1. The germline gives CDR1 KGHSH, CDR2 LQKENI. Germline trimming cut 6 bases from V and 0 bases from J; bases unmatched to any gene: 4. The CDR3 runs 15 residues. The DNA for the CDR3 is TGTGCCAGCTCCCAAGGACAGGGGGCCTCCTACGAGCAGTACTTC. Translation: CASSQGQGASYEQYF.

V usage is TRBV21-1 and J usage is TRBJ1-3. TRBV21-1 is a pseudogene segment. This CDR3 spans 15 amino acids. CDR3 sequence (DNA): TGTGCCAGCACCCCTCTCGCGGTCTCTGGAAACACCATATATTTT. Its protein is CASTPLAVSGNTIYF.

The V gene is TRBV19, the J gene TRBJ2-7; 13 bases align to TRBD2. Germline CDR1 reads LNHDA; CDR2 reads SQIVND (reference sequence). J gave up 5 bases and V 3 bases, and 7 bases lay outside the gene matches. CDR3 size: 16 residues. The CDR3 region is CASSMPGLAGVDEQYF. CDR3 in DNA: TGTGCCAGTAGTATGCCCGGACTAGCGGGAGTAGACGAGCAGTACTTC.

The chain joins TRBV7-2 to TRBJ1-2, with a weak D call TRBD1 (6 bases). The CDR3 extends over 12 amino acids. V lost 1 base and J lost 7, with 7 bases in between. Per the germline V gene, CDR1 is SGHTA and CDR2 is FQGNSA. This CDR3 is CASSLVGGGYTF. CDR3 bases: TGTGCCAGCAGCTTAGTAGGGGGTGGCTACACCTTC.

The CDR3 region is CASRKGGVTEAFF. CDR3 nucleotides: TGTGCCAGCAGAAAAGGGGGGGTCACTGAAGCTTTCTTT. The chain uses TRBV6-5 and TRBJ1-1, with a tentative D call TRBD1 (6 bases). CDR3 length: 13 residues. The V end was cut by 6 bases, the J end by 4 bases, with 12 bases between. Germline V gene lookup returns CDR1 MNHEY and CDR2 SVGAGI.

CDR3 sequence reads: CASSRAGTAKAQYF. The CDR3 nucleotides read TGTGCCAGCAGCCGAGCCGGGACAGCGAAGGCCCAGTACTTC. The V and J genes are TRBV14 and TRBJ2-5, with 7 bases identical to TRBD1. V shed 4 bases, J shed 9 bases, and the junction held 11 bases outside the gene matches. The length of the CDR3 is 14 residues. The germline V gene has CDR1 SGHDN and CDR2 FVKESK.

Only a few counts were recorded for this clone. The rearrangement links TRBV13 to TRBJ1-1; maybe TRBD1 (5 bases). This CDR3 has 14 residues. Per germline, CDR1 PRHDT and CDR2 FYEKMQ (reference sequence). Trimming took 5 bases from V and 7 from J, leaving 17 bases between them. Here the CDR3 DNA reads TGTGCCAGCAGCCTCCCCCGAAGGGGTGGTGAAGCTTTCTTT. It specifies CASSLPRRGGEAFF.

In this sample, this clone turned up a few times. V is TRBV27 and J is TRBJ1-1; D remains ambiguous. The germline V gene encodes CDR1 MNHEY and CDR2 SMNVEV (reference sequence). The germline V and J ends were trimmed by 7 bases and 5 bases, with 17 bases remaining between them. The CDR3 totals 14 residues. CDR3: CASTLKGGRTEAFF. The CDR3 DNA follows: TGTGCCAGCACCCTAAAGGGCGGGCGAACTGAAGCTTTCTTT.

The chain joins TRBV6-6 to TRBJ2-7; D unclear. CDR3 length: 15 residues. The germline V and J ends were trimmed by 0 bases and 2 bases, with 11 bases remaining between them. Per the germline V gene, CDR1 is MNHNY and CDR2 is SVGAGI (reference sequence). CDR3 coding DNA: TGTGCCAGCAGTTACTCCGCAGCTCGGACCTACGAGCAGTACTTC. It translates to CASSYSAARTYEQYF.

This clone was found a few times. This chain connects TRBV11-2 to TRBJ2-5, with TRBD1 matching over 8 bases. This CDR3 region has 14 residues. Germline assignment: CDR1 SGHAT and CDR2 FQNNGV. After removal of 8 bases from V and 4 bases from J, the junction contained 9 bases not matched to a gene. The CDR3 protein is CASSRQGLAETQYF. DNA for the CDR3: TGTGCCAGCTCGAGACAGGGGTTAGCAGAGACCCAGTACTTC.

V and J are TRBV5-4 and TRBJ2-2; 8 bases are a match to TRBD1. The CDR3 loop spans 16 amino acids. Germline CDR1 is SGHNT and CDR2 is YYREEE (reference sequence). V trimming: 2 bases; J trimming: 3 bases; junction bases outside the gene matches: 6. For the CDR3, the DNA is TGTGCCAGCAGCTTTACCGGGACAGGTGACACCGGGGAGCTGTTTTTT. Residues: CASSFTGTGDTGELFF.

The CDR3 region is CASSSRTGGNEDGYTF. The CDR3 DNA follows: TGTGCCAGCAGCTCACGGACAGGGGGCAACGAGGATGGCTACACCTTC. J is TRBJ1-2 and V is TRBV4-2; 11 bases map to TRBD1. Trimming removed 5 bases from V and 6 bases from J; junction bases left unmatched: 11. This CDR3 is built from 16 residues. The germline gives CDR1 LGHNA, CDR2 YNFKEQ.

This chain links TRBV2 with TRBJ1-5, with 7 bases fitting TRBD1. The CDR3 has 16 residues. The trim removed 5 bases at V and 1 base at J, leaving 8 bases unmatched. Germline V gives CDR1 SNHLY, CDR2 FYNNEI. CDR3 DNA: TGTGCCAGCAGTAGCCCAGGGGGGGCAAGCAATCAGCCCCAGCATTTT. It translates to CASSSPGGASNQPQHF.

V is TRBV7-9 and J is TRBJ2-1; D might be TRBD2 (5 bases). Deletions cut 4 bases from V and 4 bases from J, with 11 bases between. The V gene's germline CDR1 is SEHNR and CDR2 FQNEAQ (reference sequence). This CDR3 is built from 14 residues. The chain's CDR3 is CASSSSPGYNEQFF. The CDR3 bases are TGTGCCAGCAGCTCCTCACCGGGATACAATGAGCAGTTCTTC.

CDR3: CASSQEGGNTGELFF. The CDR3 nucleotides are TGTGCCAGCAGCCAAGAGGGTGGGAACACCGGGGAGCTGTTTTTT. J is TRBJ2-2 and V is TRBV4-2; the D is unclear. Germline CDR1 is LGHNA and CDR2 is YNFKEQ. This CDR3 comprises 15 residues. V was shortened by 0 bases and J by 1 base, with 6 bases between the two germline ends.

For the CDR3, the DNA is TGTGCCAGCAGCTTACAGGGAGGGAACACTGAAGCTTTCTTT. Protein product: CASSLQGGNTEAFF. The chain employs TRBV7-2 and TRBJ1-1; TRBD1 might be the D (5 bases). The CDR3 totals 14 residues. Germline CDR1 reads SGHTA; CDR2 reads FQGNSA. V was cut by 2 bases and J by 1 base, with 8 bases left in between.

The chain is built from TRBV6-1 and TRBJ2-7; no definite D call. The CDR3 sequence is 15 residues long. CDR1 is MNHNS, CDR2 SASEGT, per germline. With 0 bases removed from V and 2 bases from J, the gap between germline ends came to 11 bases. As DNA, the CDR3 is TGTGCCAGCAGTGAAGCATTAACCGCCGCCTACGAGCAGTACTTC. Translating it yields CASSEALTAAYEQYF.

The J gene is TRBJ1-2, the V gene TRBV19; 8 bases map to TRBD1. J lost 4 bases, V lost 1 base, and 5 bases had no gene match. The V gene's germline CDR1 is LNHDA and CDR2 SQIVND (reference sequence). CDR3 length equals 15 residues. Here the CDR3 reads CASSIGQGASYGYTF. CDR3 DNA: TGTGCCAGTAGTATAGGGCAGGGGGCGAGCTATGGCTACACCTTC.

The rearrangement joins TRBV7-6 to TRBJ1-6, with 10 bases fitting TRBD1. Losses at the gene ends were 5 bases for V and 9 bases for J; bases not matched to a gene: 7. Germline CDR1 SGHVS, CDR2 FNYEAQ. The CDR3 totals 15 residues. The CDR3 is CASSPDRGPPSPLHF. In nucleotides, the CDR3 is TGTGCCAGCAGCCCCGACAGGGGGCCTCCTTCACCCCTCCACTTT.

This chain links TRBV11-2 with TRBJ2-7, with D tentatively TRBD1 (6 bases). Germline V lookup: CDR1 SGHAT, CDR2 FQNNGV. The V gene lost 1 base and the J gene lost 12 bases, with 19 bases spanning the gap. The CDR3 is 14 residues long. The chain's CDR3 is CASSLALNSGETYF. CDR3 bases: TGTGCCAGCAGCTTAGCCCTTAACTCAGGGGAGACGTACTTC.

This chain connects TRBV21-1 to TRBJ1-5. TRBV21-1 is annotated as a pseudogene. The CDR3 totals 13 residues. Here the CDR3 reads CASMGGGNQPQHF. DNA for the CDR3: TGTGCCAGCATGGGTGGTGGCAATCAGCCCCAGCATTTT.

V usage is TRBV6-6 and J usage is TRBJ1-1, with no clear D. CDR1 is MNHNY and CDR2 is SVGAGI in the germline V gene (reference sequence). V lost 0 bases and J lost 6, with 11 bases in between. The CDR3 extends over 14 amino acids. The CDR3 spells CASSYSGGRAEAFF. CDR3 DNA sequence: TGTGCCAGCAGTTACTCGGGAGGGAGGGCTGAAGCTTTCTTT.